These 11 T cell receptor beta chains originate from one sample sequenced in a study of CD8 T cells in ankylosing spondylitis. Via MiXCR, TCRdb re-called the 5' RACE reads, giving one row per CDR3 protein. The sample carries approximately 520,000 distinct CDR3 sequences, 5.3% recorded once. General study findings and limits: Among TCR beta sequences, a motif of under ten highly homologous variants appeared characteristic of ankylosing spondylitis blood.

These receptors lack a known antigen. Sequenced input: blood, either unsorted or a sorted T cell fraction (not recorded which). These receptors were obtained from a male donor with ankylosing spondylitis.

This clonotype was seen repeatedly, ten times or more. A much larger clone differs from this one at a single base, so this may be a read error. V and J are TRBV7-8 and TRBJ1-5; the match to TRBD1 covers 10 bases. The CDR3 runs to 14 residues. Germline CDR1 SGHVS, CDR2 FQNEAQ. J gave up 6 bases and V 5 bases, and 4 bases lay outside the gene matches. CDR3 nucleotide sequence: TGTGCCAGCAGCCCCGGGACAGGGGTTCAGCCCCAGCATTTT. Amino acids: CASSPGTGVQPQHF. Full variable domain (missing parts from reference TRBV7-8 and TRBJ1-5): GAGVSQSPRYKVAKRGQDVALRCDPISGHVSLFWYQQALGQGPEFLTYFQNEAQLDKSGLPSDRFFAERPEGSVSTLKIQRTQQEDSAVYLCASSPGTGVQPQHFGDGTRLSIL.

This clonotype was detected ten times or more. The J gene is TRBJ2-7, the V gene TRBV5-1, with 7 bases aligning to TRBD1. The CDR3 runs to 14 residues. Germline CDR1 SGHRS, CDR2 YFSETQ. Germline trimming cut 4 bases from V and 0 bases from J; bases unmatched to any gene: 4. This chain's CDR3 is CASSRDSNSYEQYF. The CDR3 coding sequence is TGCGCCAGCAGCCGGGACAGCAACTCCTACGAGCAGTACTTC.

This clonotype occurred many times. The chain combines TRBV9 with TRBJ2-1, with D tentatively TRBD2 (5 bases). Germline CDR1 reads SGDLS; CDR2 reads YYNGEE. The V and J ends lost 0 bases and 5 bases respectively, with 12 bases between them. The CDR3 runs to 15 residues. Here the CDR3 DNA reads TGTGCCAGCAGCGTAGGAAGGACTTCTAACAATGAGCAGTTCTTC. Protein: CASSVGRTSNNEQFF.

The chain links TRBV18 to TRBJ2-2, with D hard to call. The CDR3 totals 14 residues. With 5 bases removed from V and 3 bases from J, the gap between germline ends came to 10 bases. CDR1 is KGHSH, CDR2 LQKENI, per germline. CDR3 in DNA: TGTGCCAGCTCATATTTATCGGACACCGGGGAGCTGTTTTTT. Amino acid sequence: CASSYLSDTGELFF.

In its sample, this clonotype was seen many times. V and J are TRBV20-1 and TRBJ2-7, with 8 bases fitting TRBD2. Germline V gives CDR1 DFQATT, CDR2 SNEGSKA (reference sequence). The CDR3 is made up of 14 amino acids. V lost 0 bases, J lost 7 bases, and 8 bases stayed unmatched. Here the CDR3 DNA reads TGCAGTGCTAGAGATCCGGGAGGGCCGGGGGAGCAGTACTTC. Residues: CSARDPGGPGEQYF.

The genes are TRBV7-2 and TRBJ2-5; 10 bases map to TRBD2. The trim removed 0 bases at V and 4 bases at J, leaving 11 bases unmatched. This CDR3 is 18 amino acids long. The germline CDR1 and CDR2 sequences are SGHTA and FQGNSA. In DNA form, the CDR3 reads TGTGCCAGCAGCTTAGCGCAGCTAGCGGGAGTGAGAGGAGAGACCCAGTACTTC. This encodes CASSLAQLAGVRGETQYF.

This clonotype was detected many times. V gene TRBV6-5 combines with J gene TRBJ2-1; 8 bases agree with TRBD2. The junction had 7 bases not matched to a gene; V was cut back by 0 bases and J by 3 bases. The CDR3 sequence is 17 residues long. The germline V gene has CDR1 MNHEY and CDR2 SVGAGI. This CDR3 is CASSYSKSGGDYNEQFF. The CDR3 DNA is TGTGCCAGCAGTTACTCGAAAAGCGGGGGTGACTACAATGAGCAGTTCTTC.

In its sample, this clonotype was seen many times. J is TRBJ2-5 and V is TRBV27; unclear D gene. This CDR3 is 13 amino acids long. V lost 3 bases, J lost 5 bases, and 10 bases lay in between. The germline V gene has CDR1 MNHEY and CDR2 SMNVEV (reference sequence). CDR3 coding DNA: TGTGCCAGCAGTTTTGCTGGTAGGGAGACCCAGTACTTC. Translating it yields CASSFAGRETQYF.

V gene TRBV11-2 combines with J gene TRBJ2-5; 7 bases are a match to TRBD1. This CDR3 comprises 15 residues. Unmatched junction bases numbered 8, after V lost 5 bases and J lost 2 bases. Germline V CDR1 and CDR2: SGHAT, FQNNGV. The CDR3 spells CASSIYRGPQETQYF. CDR3 DNA: TGTGCCAGCAGCATCTACAGGGGACCTCAAGAGACCCAGTACTTC. Variable domain in full (rest from reference TRBV11-2 and TRBJ2-5): EAGVAQSPRYKIIEKRQSVAFWCNPISGHATLYWYQQILGQGPKLLIQFQNNGVVDDSQLPKDRFSAERLKGVDSTLKIQPAKLEDSAVYLCASSIYRGPQETQYFGPGTRLLVL.

In its sample, this clonotype was seen many times. The chain employs TRBV20-1 and TRBJ2-7, with 9 bases identical to TRBD1. The CDR3 has 13 amino acids. Trimming cost V 6 bases and J 3 bases; bases outside gene matches: 6. CDR1 and CDR2 from the germline V gene are DFQATT and SNEGSKA (reference sequence). For the CDR3, the DNA is TGCAGTGCGTGGACAGGGGCACTCTACGAGCAGTACTTC. Its translation is CSAWTGALYEQYF.

This clonotype has a handful of counts. The rearrangement links TRBV12-3 or TRBV12-4 to TRBJ2-5, with TRBD1 identical over 8 bases. The V gene end was trimmed by 3 bases and the J gene end by 5 bases; junction bases not matched to a gene: 8. The CDR3 spans 15 residues. CDR3 DNA sequence: TGTGCCAGCAGTTTCTTCGTGACAGGGGATGAGACCCAGTACTTC. It codes for CASSFFVTGDETQYF.